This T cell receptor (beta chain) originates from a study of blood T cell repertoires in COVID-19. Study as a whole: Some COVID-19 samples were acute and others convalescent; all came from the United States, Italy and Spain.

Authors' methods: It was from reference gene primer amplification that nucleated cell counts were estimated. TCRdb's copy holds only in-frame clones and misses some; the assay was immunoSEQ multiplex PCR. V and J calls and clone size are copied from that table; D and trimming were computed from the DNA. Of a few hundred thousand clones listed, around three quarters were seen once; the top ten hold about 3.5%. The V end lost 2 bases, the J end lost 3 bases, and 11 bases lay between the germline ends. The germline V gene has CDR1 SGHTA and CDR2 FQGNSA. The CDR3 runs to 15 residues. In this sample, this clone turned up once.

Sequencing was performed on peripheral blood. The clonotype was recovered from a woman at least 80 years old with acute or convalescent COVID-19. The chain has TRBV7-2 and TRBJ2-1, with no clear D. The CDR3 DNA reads TGTGCCAGCAGCTTAAGCCAGGTCCTCTACAATGAGCAGTTCTTC. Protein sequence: CASSLSQVLYNEQFF.